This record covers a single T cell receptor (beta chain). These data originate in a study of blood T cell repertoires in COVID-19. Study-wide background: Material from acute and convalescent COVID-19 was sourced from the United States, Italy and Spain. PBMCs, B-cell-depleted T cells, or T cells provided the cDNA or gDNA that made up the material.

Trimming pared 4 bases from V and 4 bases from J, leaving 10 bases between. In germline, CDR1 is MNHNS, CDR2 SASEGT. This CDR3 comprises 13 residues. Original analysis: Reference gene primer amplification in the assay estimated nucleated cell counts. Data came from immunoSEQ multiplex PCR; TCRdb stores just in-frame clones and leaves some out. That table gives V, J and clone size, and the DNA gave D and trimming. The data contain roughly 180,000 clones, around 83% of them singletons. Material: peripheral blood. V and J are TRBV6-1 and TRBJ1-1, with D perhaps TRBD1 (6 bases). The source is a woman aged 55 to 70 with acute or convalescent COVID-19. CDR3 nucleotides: TGTGCCAGCAGTGTCACCAGGGGCACTGAAGCTTTCTTT. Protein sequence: CASSVTRGTEAFF.